This TCR beta chain was identified in a study of post-analysis software for immune sequencing data. Comments on this clonotype: Its antigen remains unknown.

Study-wide points: Controls had lower frequencies than patients of about 5 TRBV segments, which included TRBV5-6, TRBV5-1 and TRBV20-1.

Prepared libraries of TCR beta cDNA carried unique molecular identifiers. Hundreds of thousands of cDNA molecules were obtained from 1 to 10 million T cells. TCRdb reprocessed the PCR reads with MiXCR, giving one entry per CDR3 protein. The sample records 380,000 or so distinct CDR3 sequences, approximately 33% being singletons. Germline assignment: CDR1 MNHNS and CDR2 SASEGT. Trimming removed 7 bases from V and 7 bases from J, with 17 bases in between. The CDR3 is made up of 14 amino acids. The chain uses TRBV6-1 and TRBJ2-1; possibly TRBD1 or TRBD2 for D (6 bases each). This TCR was sampled from a girl between 10 and 17 years old with multiple sclerosis. Material for sequencing was blood. The chain's CDR3 is CASTGVGGRNEQFF. The CDR3, as DNA: TGTGCCAGCACGGGGGTGGGGGGCAGGAATGAGCAGTTCTTC.